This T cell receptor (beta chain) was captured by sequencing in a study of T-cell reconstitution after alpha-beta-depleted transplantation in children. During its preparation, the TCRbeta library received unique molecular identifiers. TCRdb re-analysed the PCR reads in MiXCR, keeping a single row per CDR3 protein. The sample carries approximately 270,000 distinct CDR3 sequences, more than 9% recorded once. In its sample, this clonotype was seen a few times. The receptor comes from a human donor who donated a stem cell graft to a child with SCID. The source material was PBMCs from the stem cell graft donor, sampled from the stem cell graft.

The CDR3 region is CSAREWTSGNNEQFF. CDR3 in DNA: TGCAGTGCTAGAGAGTGGACTAGCGGGAACAATGAGCAGTTCTTC. V usage is TRBV20-1 and J usage is TRBJ2-1; 12 bases map to TRBD2. J was trimmed by 5 bases and V by 0 bases; bases with no gene match: 2. Germline lookup yields CDR1 DFQATT and CDR2 SNEGSKA (reference sequence). The CDR3 extends over 15 amino acids.